The 24 T cell receptor beta chains below were found in one sample sequenced in a study of blood T cell repertoires in COVID-19. Assay used: immunoSEQ multiplex PCR; TCRdb lists only in-frame clones, some missing. The sample consists of roughly 21,000 clones, approximately 83% of them appearing once. What was sequenced was peripheral blood. The receptor set was obtained from a human donor in a cohort sampled during active COVID-19.

The rearrangement uses TRBV5-4 and TRBJ2-3; TRBD2 agrees at 10 bases. This CDR3 has 18 amino acids. V was clipped by 3 bases and J by 2 bases; unmatched bases: 12. Looked up from germline, CDR1 is SGHNT and CDR2 is YYREEE (reference sequence). CDR3 amino acids: CASSSPGSGGGNTDTQYF. The CDR3 DNA sequence: TGTGCCAGCAGCTCCCCTGGGAGCGGGGGGGGAAACACAGATACGCAGTATTTT.

The V gene is TRBV6-5, the J gene TRBJ1-3; 7 positions agree with TRBD1. V dropped 7 bases and J dropped 0; count of bases not matched to a gene: 6. From germline, CDR1 is MNHEY and CDR2 SVGAGI. The CDR3 spans 15 residues. The CDR3 bases are TGTGCCAGCATTCCCTGGGACAGCTCTGGAAACACCATATATTTT. It encodes CASIPWDSSGNTIYF.

The chain joins TRBV24-1 to TRBJ2-1, with TRBD2 matching over 9 bases. The CDR3 consists of 15 residues. Germline V gene data show CDR1 as KGHDR and CDR2 as SFDVKD. Germline trimming cut 3 bases from V and 6 bases from J; bases unmatched to any gene: 5. The CDR3 DNA reads as TGTGCCACCAGTGATAGACTAGCGGCCCTCAATGAGCAGTTCTTC. Protein sequence: CATSDRLAALNEQFF.

The chain couples TRBV10-3 to TRBJ1-3; D remains unclear. Trimming took off 7 bases at V and 4 bases at J, with 14 bases between the two ends. The CDR3 totals 14 residues. Per germline, CDR1 ENHRY and CDR2 SYGVKD. CDR3 region: CAIISDRKGNTIYF. The CDR3 nucleotides are TGTGCCATCATTAGTGATCGAAAAGGAAACACCATATATTTT.

The genes are TRBV6-6 and TRBJ1-1; 7 bases line up with TRBD1. Germline CDR1 is MNHNY and CDR2 is SVGAGI (reference sequence). The J segment lost 9 bases and the V segment lost 8 bases, leaving 9 bases of the junction unmatched. There are 12 residues in the CDR3. CDR3 sequence (DNA): TGTGCCAGCTCGACCGGGGACAGTCAAGCTTTCTTT. Translation: CASSTGDSQAFF.

V is TRBV28 and J is TRBJ1-6; 7 bases align to TRBD1. V gave up 8 bases and J gave up 8 bases; unmatched junction bases: 6. Germline assignment: CDR1 MDHEN and CDR2 SYDVKM. CDR3 size: 13 residues. CDR3 DNA sequence: TGTGCCAGCTACAGGGGTCAGGATTCACCCCTCCACTTT. It specifies CASYRGQDSPLHF.

The V gene is TRBV6-4, the J gene TRBJ1-6, with D possibly matching TRBD1 (6 bases). The CDR3 is 15 residues long. V was pared by 5 bases and J by 10 bases, with 18 bases between. Germline V gene data show CDR1 as MRHNA and CDR2 as SNTAGT. CDR3 DNA: TGTGCCAGCAGTACCAACCAACAGGGACCCTCACCCCTCCACTTT. Amino acid sequence: CASSTNQQGPSPLHF.

The rearrangement uses TRBV7-6 and TRBJ2-1; 10 bases match TRBD2. This CDR3 has 18 amino acids. V gave up 6 bases and J gave up 7 bases; unmatched junction bases: 18. Germline CDR1 and CDR2: SGHVS and FNYEAQ. The CDR3 reads CASSSNPLLAGDYNEQFF. CDR3 sequence (DNA): TGTGCCAGCAGTTCAAACCCGCTCCTAGCGGGGGATTATAATGAGCAGTTCTTC.

The DNA of the CDR3 is TGTGCCAGCTCACCAGACCTAGGTAAATACGAGCAGTACTTC. Its translation: CASSPDLGKYEQYF. The chain carries TRBV18 and TRBJ2-7; no clear D gene. The germline V gene has CDR1 KGHSH and CDR2 LQKENI. V dropped 2 bases and J dropped 4 bases, with 12 bases sitting between them. The CDR3 loop spans 14 amino acids.

The chain carries TRBV4-1 and TRBJ1-1; tentative D call: TRBD1 (5 bases). The V gene lost 1 base and the J gene lost 10 bases, with 13 bases spanning the gap. This CDR3 contains 13 residues. CDR1 is MGHRA, CDR2 YSYEKL, per germline. This chain's CDR3 is CASSQGQLYPAFF. The DNA for the CDR3 is TGCGCCAGCAGCCAAGGACAGTTGTACCCAGCTTTCTTT.

J is TRBJ1-1 and V is TRBV4-3; no clear D. The length of the CDR3 is 13 residues. V lost 1 base and J 1 base, leaving 4 bases between the germline ends. Germline CDR1 LGHNA, CDR2 YSLEER. The CDR3 reads CASSQVQNTEAFF. Here the CDR3 DNA reads TGCGCCAGCAGCCAAGTACAGAACACTGAAGCTTTCTTT.

J is TRBJ1-1 and V is TRBV5-1; TRBD1 matches 10 bases. Germline CDR1 SGHRS, CDR2 YFSETQ. The CDR3 contains 16 residues. J lost 3 bases, V lost 0 bases, and 5 bases had no gene match. The DNA for the CDR3 is TGCGCCAGCAGCTTGGTAACGGGGACAGGGGACACTGAAGCTTTCTTT. It encodes CASSLVTGTGDTEAFF.

This chain uses TRBV15 with TRBJ2-6, with D perhaps TRBD1 (5 bases). V lost 8 bases and J 9 bases, leaving 8 bases between the germline ends. Germline V gives CDR1 LNHNV, CDR2 YYDKDF (reference sequence). CDR3 length equals 11 residues. The CDR3 spells CATRDSNVLTF. The CDR3 coding sequence is TGTGCCACCCGAGACAGCAACGTCCTGACTTTC.

CDR3: CSVGRLRDTQYF. CDR3 coding DNA: TGCAGCGTTGGCCGCCTGCGAGATACGCAGTATTTT. The rearrangement uses TRBV29-1 and TRBJ2-3, with no clear D. CDR1 and CDR2 (germline): SQVTM, ANQGSEA. The ends were cut back, 4 bases at V and 5 bases at J, with 10 bases in the middle. The CDR3 covers 12 residues.

The gene calls are TRBV19 and TRBJ2-6; 8 nucleotides agree with TRBD1. Losses at the gene ends were 7 bases for V and 5 bases for J; bases not matched to a gene: 10. This CDR3 spans 16 amino acids. CDR1 is LNHDA and CDR2 is SQIVND in the germline V gene (reference sequence). The CDR3 spells CASTPWQGARANVLTF. The CDR3 region has the DNA TGTGCCAGTACCCCCTGGCAGGGGGCACGGGCCAACGTCCTGACTTTC.

CDR3 bases: TGCGCCAGCAGCCTTTTTAGGTCACGAGCGGGTGCCTACAATGAGCAGTTCTTC. This sequence encodes CASSLFRSRAGAYNEQFF. The V gene is TRBV4-1, the J gene TRBJ2-1, with D perhaps matching TRBD2 (6 bases). The germline gives CDR1 MGHRA, CDR2 YSYEKL. The germline V and J ends were trimmed by 4 bases and 2 bases, with 21 bases remaining between them. The CDR3 consists of 18 residues.

The chain combines TRBV10-2 with TRBJ1-1; D remains unclear. Trimming shortened V by 7 bases and J by 0 bases, and 9 bases separated the two germline ends. From germline, CDR1 is WSHSY and CDR2 SAAADI. CDR3 length: 13 residues. DNA of the CDR3: TGCGCCAGCATCCGTCAGATGAACACTGAAGCTTTCTTT. This encodes CASIRQMNTEAFF.

The CDR3 sequence: CASSSGSIGGYTF. The CDR3 bases are TGTGCCAGCAGCTCCGGGTCAATCGGAGGCTACACCTTC. This sequence joins TRBV13 and TRBJ1-2; D is ambiguous. V was pared by 4 bases and J by 8 bases, with 14 bases between. Germline V gene data show CDR1 as PRHDT and CDR2 as FYEKMQ (reference sequence). The CDR3 covers 13 residues.

This clone was seen only once. The chain has TRBV5-6 and TRBJ2-4, with 15 bases identical to TRBD2. Looked up from germline, CDR1 is SGHDT and CDR2 is YYEEEE. CDR3 length equals 18 residues. Germline trimming cut 4 bases from V and 3 bases from J; bases unmatched to any gene: 8. The CDR3 coding sequence is TGTGCCAGCAGCATCGGACTAGCGGGGGGGCCCGGCAAAAACATTCAGTACTTC. Protein product: CASSIGLAGGPGKNIQYF.

The count of this clone is one. The chain combines TRBV7-2 with TRBJ2-1, with D possibly matching TRBD2 (6 bases). The CDR3 loop spans 15 amino acids. Germline V gives CDR1 SGHTA, CDR2 FQGNSA. Trimming left V 4 bases short and J 2 bases short, with 12 bases between. Written as DNA, the CDR3 is TGTGCCAGCAGCTCTAGCGAAGGGGCCTACAATGAGCAGTTCTTC. Amino acid sequence: CASSSSEGAYNEQFF.

This chain uses TRBV14 with TRBJ2-1, with TRBD2 matching over 7 bases. The CDR3 is 13 residues long. Per germline, CDR1 SGHDN and CDR2 FVKESK. The V and J ends lost 6 bases and 9 bases, in that order; junction bases with no gene match: 8. In DNA form, the CDR3 reads TGTGCCAGCAGACACCGGGACTATGGTGAGCAGTTCTTC. This codes for CASRHRDYGEQFF.

V is TRBV18 and J is TRBJ1-5; no clear D gene. Trimming left V 2 bases short and J 3 bases short, with 8 bases between. CDR1 and CDR2 (germline): KGHSH, LQKENI. The CDR3 covers 14 residues. The CDR3 sequence is CASSPGTTNQPQHF. The CDR3 DNA reads TGTGCCAGCTCACCAGGTACTACCAATCAGCCCCAGCATTTT.

This sequence joins TRBV5-4 and TRBJ2-5; TRBD2 matches 10 bases. CDR3 length: 15 amino acids. The junction had 3 bases not matched to a gene; V was cut back by 2 bases and J by 2 bases. Germline V gene sequence: CDR1 SGHNT, CDR2 YYREEE (reference sequence). CDR3 DNA sequence: TGTGCCAGCAGCTTAGCGGGGGGGAGTCAAGAGACCCAGTACTTC. The encoded protein is CASSLAGGSQETQYF.

The J gene is TRBJ1-1, the V gene TRBV11-2; D is undetermined. CDR3 length: 14 residues. Germline-derived CDR1 and CDR2 are SGHAT and FQNNGV. Trimming stripped 2 bases from V and 0 bases from J, with 7 bases between. The CDR3 bases are TGTGCCAGCAGCTTAAATACACTGAACACTGAAGCTTTCTTT. Translation: CASSLNTLNTEAFF.